This T cell receptor beta chain was sequenced during a study of CD8+ T cells in alopecia areata. Turning to the study itself: It was oral tofacitinib, at 5 to 10 mg twice daily, that treated patients received.

Once RNA had been extracted, it was reverse transcribed into cDNA to act as the sequencing template. Generated by immunoSEQ multiplex PCR, the TCRdb table keeps only in-frame clones and is missing some. This sample carries 9,500 to 15,000 clones, approximately 60% of them seen once, and the ten largest clones take under 15%. Alopecia areata patients provided lesional scalp punch biopsies and peripheral blood. Findings and limits, study-wide: Among patients, TCR sharing was less clear than in mice, a difference possibly due in part to HLA diversity in the patient population. Higher clonality than in normal scalp was seen in lesional scalp, especially alopecia totalis/universalis. Resident alphabeta T cells of normal skin are also sequenced in scalp samples.

This clone showed up just a few times. The target antigen is unknown. J gave up 5 bases and V 6 bases, and 9 bases lay outside the gene matches. Germline V gives CDR1 SEHNR, CDR2 FQNEAQ (reference sequence). The CDR3 runs 14 residues. The chain employs TRBV7-9 and TRBJ1-1; 7 bases match TRBD1. This receptor was obtained from a human donor with alopecia areata. Sequencing was done on a sample of skin. This CDR3 reads CASRQDREETEAFF. The CDR3 nucleotides are TGTGCCAGCAGGCAAGACAGGGAGGAAACTGAAGCTTTCTTT.